This entry is about one TCR beta chain. Its antigen is as yet unknown. This record belongs to a study of T cell responses to AZD1222 COVID-19 vaccine. Clones were sequenced by immunoSEQ multiplex PCR, and TCRdb holds only the in-frame ones, with some missing. The sample has about 180,000 clones, about 89% seen once; the top ten hold 1.6%. V was clipped by 0 bases and J by 2 bases, with 18 bases between them. Per the germline V gene, CDR1 is SGHVS and CDR2 is FNYEAQ. The CDR3 contains 18 residues. Study-wide findings and caveats: Most donors were white British, females outnumbered males, and clonal diversity was possibly underestimated. Baseline serostatus was positive in only six or seven AZD1222 recipients. Mapped onto spike, vaccine-associated CD4 TCRs spanned it and were dominant at 160-218 and 743-854. Repertoire collection took place solely once the T cell response had peaked.

The TCR originated in an adult in good health. The chain links TRBV7-6 to TRBJ2-3, with TRBD2 as a possible D gene (7 bases). This specimen was peripheral blood, taken on day 0 of AZD1222 vaccination. CDR3 in DNA: TGTGCCAGCAGCTTAGCACAGGGAGGGAGGAGGGACACAGATACGCAGTATTTT. Residues: CASSLAQGGRRDTDTQYF.